There are many counts of the clone carrying this T cell receptor (beta chain). The sequenced patients had an expansion of CD8+CD57+ cells seen by flow cytometry. This sample stems from a study of CD8+CD57+ T cells in acquired aplastic anemia. Genomic DNA templated the TCR beta VDJ and CDR3 profiling. One entry per CDR3 protein results from TCRdb running MiXCR on the reads. The sample shows around 130,000 distinct CDR3 sequences, over 55% of them seen only once. CDR3 length equals 14 residues. CDR1 and CDR2 (germline): SGDLS, YYNGEE. Trimming left V 4 bases short and J 3 bases short, with 11 bases between.

The receptor comes from a human donor with aplastic anemia. The sequencing sample was made of sorted CD4+, CD8+, or CD8+CD57+ T cells (not recorded which) from PBMCs. This rearrangement joins TRBV9 to TRBJ1-5; D not resolved. The chain's CDR3 is CASSTAGYNQPQHF. DNA of the CDR3: TGTGCCAGCAGCACGGCAGGATACAATCAGCCCCAGCATTTT. The full variable domain, with the rest looked up from reference TRBV9 and TRBJ1-5, is DSGVTQTPKHLITATGQRVTLRCSPRSGDLSVYWYQQSLDQGLQFLIQYYNGEERAKGNILERFSAQQFPDLHSELNLSSLELGDSALYFCASSTAGYNQPQHFGDGTRLSIL.